This T cell receptor beta chain stems from a study of blood T cell repertoires in COVID-19. Whole-study context: Spain, Italy and the United States supplied samples that represented acute and convalescent COVID-19. Sources were T cells, B-cell-depleted T cells, or PBMCs; the material itself was cDNA or gDNA.

Trimming at V came to 4 bases and at J to 4 bases, leaving 5 bases not matched to a gene. The germline gives CDR1 SGHVS, CDR2 FQNEAQ. CDR3 length: 15 residues. Original methodology: Estimation of nucleated cell counts relied on the amplification of reference gene primers. Assay used: immunoSEQ multiplex PCR; TCRdb lists only in-frame clones, some missing. For V, J and clone size, that table is used; D and trimming come from the DNA. The sample has roughly 220,000 clones, 65% to 90% seen once. The chain carries TRBV7-8 and TRBJ2-5, with 11 bases identical to TRBD2. Source material: peripheral blood. This receptor was identified in a woman aged 40 to 55 who had recovered from COVID-19. DNA for the CDR3: TGTGCCAGCAGCTCCCGACTAGCGGGGCCAGAGACCCAGTACTTC. Translated, it gives CASSSRLAGPETQYF.